One and the same sample provided the 30 T cell receptor beta chains below, sequenced in a study of blood T cell repertoires in COVID-19. Method: immunoSEQ multiplex PCR; TCRdb's copy keeps in-frame clones and lacks some. Of roughly 140,000 clones in the sample, around four fifths were seen once. The sequenced sample consisted of PBMCs or T cells enriched from blood (not recorded which). These receptors originate from a middle-aged woman who had recovered from COVID-19.

The genes are TRBV5-1 and TRBJ2-3; tentatively, D is TRBD1 (6 bases). Trimming took 9 bases from V and 0 from J, leaving 14 bases between them. Germline CDR1 is SGHRS and CDR2 is YFSETQ. The CDR3 spans 14 residues. CDR3 nucleotide sequence: TGCGCCACCAGGACAGTTCCTAGCACAGATACGCAGTATTTT. Protein product: CATRTVPSTDTQYF.

V usage is TRBV9 and J usage is TRBJ2-1; 14 bases are shared with TRBD2. V was clipped by 3 bases and J by 4 bases; unmatched bases: 6. The CDR3 covers 17 residues. The germline CDR1 and CDR2 sequences are SGDLS and YYNGEE. CDR3 in amino acids: CASSADGLAGGYNEQFF. The CDR3 DNA sequence: TGTGCCAGCAGCGCCGATGGACTAGCGGGGGGATACAATGAGCAGTTCTTC.

This clone was detected only a few times. The gene calls are TRBV4-1 and TRBJ2-7; the D is unclear. Germline loops: CDR1 MGHRA, CDR2 YSYEKL. Trimming stripped 0 bases from V and 5 bases from J, with 17 bases between. This CDR3 contains 16 residues. Here the CDR3 reads CASSQDPSQRGHEQYF. CDR3 coding DNA: TGCGCCAGCAGCCAAGATCCAAGCCAGAGAGGCCACGAGCAGTACTTC.

This clone was seen ten or more times. The chain has TRBV12-5 and TRBJ2-3; D might be TRBD1 (6 bases). The CDR3 length is 15 residues. Trimming removed 10 bases from V and 6 bases from J, with 23 bases in between. Germline CDR1 is LGHNT and CDR2 is FRNRAP. The CDR3 loop reads CATRGTGLSDDTQYF. The CDR3 DNA sequence: TGTGCTACTAGGGGAACAGGGCTTTCGGATGATACGCAGTATTTT.

The chain combines TRBV5-8 with TRBJ1-5; no clear D gene. V lost 4 bases to trimming and J lost 5 bases, with 7 bases between them. This CDR3 is 12 amino acids long. Germline V gene sequence: CDR1 SGHTS, CDR2 YDEGEE. Here the CDR3 reads CASSPRDQPQHF. CDR3 in DNA: TGTGCCAGCAGCCCGAGAGATCAGCCCCAGCATTTT. Variable domain in full (rest from reference TRBV5-8 and TRBJ1-5): EAGVTQSPTHLIKTRGQQATLRCSPISGHTSVYWYQQALGLGLQFLLWYDEGEERNRGNFPPRFSGRQFPNYSSELNVNALELEDSALYLCASSPRDQPQHFGDGTRLSIL.

The J gene is TRBJ2-5, the V gene TRBV19; D is undetermined. V lost 1 base and J lost 4, with 16 bases in between. The CDR3 contains 16 residues. CDR1 LNHDA and CDR2 SQIVND come from the germline V gene (reference sequence). DNA of the CDR3: TGTGCCAGTAGTATAGTAAACAGAGTCTTATTAGAGACCCAGTACTTC. This translates into CASSIVNRVLLETQYF.

The J gene is TRBJ2-7, the V gene TRBV27; 7 bases are a match to TRBD1. CDR1 is MNHEY and CDR2 is SMNVEV in the germline V gene (reference sequence). V dropped 6 bases and J dropped 2; count of bases not matched to a gene: 7. This CDR3 is 14 amino acids long. CDR3 amino acids: CASRQGQGTYEQYF. The CDR3 bases are TGTGCCAGCAGACAGGGGCAGGGGACCTACGAGCAGTACTTC.

The V gene is TRBV2, the J gene TRBJ2-1; the match to TRBD2 covers 13 bases. The CDR3 is 18 amino acids. Germline assignment: CDR1 SNHLY and CDR2 FYNNEI. The junction had 6 bases not matched to a gene; V was cut back by 4 bases and J by 0 bases. The CDR3 nucleotides read TGTGCCAGCAGTGCCGGGGGGACTAGCGGGATCTCCTACAATGAGCAGTTCTTC. Amino acids: CASSAGGTSGISYNEQFF.

V gene TRBV5-1 combines with J gene TRBJ2-3; D call uncertain. V was shortened by 4 bases and J by 2 bases, with 17 bases between the two germline ends. Germline V CDR1 and CDR2: SGHRS, YFSETQ. The CDR3 consists of 16 residues. This CDR3 is CASSPLWHSSTDTQYF. The CDR3 bases are TGCGCCAGCAGCCCACTATGGCACTCTTCCACAGATACGCAGTATTTT. Drawing the rest from reference TRBV5-1 and TRBJ2-3, the complete variable domain is KAGVTQTPRYLIKTRGQQVTLSCSPISGHRSVSWYQQTPGQGLQFLFEYFSETQRNKGNFPGRFSGRQFSNSRSEMNVSTLELGDSALYLCASSPLWHSSTDTQYFGPGTRLTVL.

This sequence joins TRBV9 and TRBJ2-7, with TRBD2 identical over 12 bases. Germline trimming cut 3 bases from V and 7 bases from J; bases unmatched to any gene: 17. The V gene's germline CDR1 is SGDLS and CDR2 YYNGEE. The CDR3 loop spans 18 amino acids. CDR3 in DNA: TGTGCCAGCAGCGAACAACCTAGCGGGGGGGCCCTGATTGAAGAGCAGTACTTC. This translates into CASSEQPSGGALIEEQYF.

The rearrangement uses TRBV5-1 and TRBJ2-5; D may be TRBD1 (6 bases). V was shortened by 3 bases and J by 5 bases, with 11 bases between the two germline ends. This CDR3 region has 13 residues. CDR1 and CDR2 (germline): SGHRS, YFSETQ. The CDR3 coding sequence is TGCGCCAGCAGCTCTGGGGGCGGTGAGACCCAGTACTTC. Encoded protein: CASSSGGGETQYF.

V usage is TRBV18 and J usage is TRBJ1-6, with TRBD1 identical over 10 bases. Germline-derived CDR1 and CDR2 are KGHSH and LQKENI. This CDR3 is 14 amino acids long. With 3 bases clipped from V and 7 bases from J, the junction kept 0 bases outside the gene matches. The CDR3 nucleotides read TGTGCCAGCTCACCGGGACAGGGGAATTCACCCCTCCACTTT. Translation gives CASSPGQGNSPLHF.

CDR3: CASSLSNRPNSPLHF. As DNA, the CDR3 is TGTGCCAGCAGTTTGTCTAACAGGCCCAATTCACCCCTCCACTTT. The V gene is TRBV27, the J gene TRBJ1-6; D possibly corresponds to TRBD1 (5 bases). This CDR3 spans 15 amino acids. The germline V gene encodes CDR1 MNHEY and CDR2 SMNVEV (reference sequence). Trimming removed 3 bases at V and 7 bases at J, with 13 bases between.

The V call is TRBV27, the J call TRBJ2-4, with D perhaps matching TRBD2 (5 bases). From germline, CDR1 is MNHEY and CDR2 SMNVEV (reference sequence). This CDR3 region has 11 residues. V was clipped by 7 bases and J by 8 bases, with 9 bases between them. CDR3 nucleotides: TGTGCCAGCATGAGCGGAGACATTCAGTACTTC. Its protein product is CASMSGDIQYF.

The rearrangement uses TRBV11-2 and TRBJ2-1, with TRBD1 as a possible D gene (6 bases). Looked up from germline, CDR1 is SGHAT and CDR2 is FQNNGV. The length of the CDR3 is 14 residues. V lost 3 bases and J 4 bases, leaving 10 bases between the germline ends. CDR3: CASSLGAGYNEQFF. The DNA of the CDR3 is TGTGCCAGCAGCTTGGGGGCCGGGTACAATGAGCAGTTCTTC.

The rearrangement joins TRBV5-1 to TRBJ2-1, with D unclear. Trimming took 3 bases from V and 7 from J, leaving 23 bases between them. CDR1 is SGHRS, CDR2 YFSETQ, per germline. This CDR3 is built from 17 residues. The CDR3 reads CASSSEIRRSLLNEQFF. CDR3 nucleotides: TGCGCCAGCAGCTCTGAGATTCGGCGGAGCTTGTTGAATGAGCAGTTCTTC.

The V and J genes are TRBV9 and TRBJ2-6, with a possible D match to TRBD1 (6 bases). Germline values: CDR1 SGDLS, CDR2 YYNGEE. This CDR3 region has 17 residues. Trimming stripped 0 bases from V and 3 bases from J, with 13 bases between. CDR3 bases: TGTGCCAGCAGCGTAGCCCCTGAGGACAGTGGGGCCAACGTCCTGACTTTC. The encoded protein is CASSVAPEDSGANVLTF.

The CDR3 sequence is CASSAPTGLSTDTQYF. The CDR3 region has the DNA TGTGCCAGCAGTGCCCCGACAGGCCTGAGCACAGATACGCAGTATTTT. This rearrangement joins TRBV25-1 to TRBJ2-3, with D perhaps TRBD1 (6 bases). From germline, CDR1 is MGHDK and CDR2 SYGVNS. The CDR3 extends over 16 amino acids. The ends were cut back, 4 bases at V and 0 bases at J, with 14 bases in the middle. Complete variable domain (other parts from reference TRBV25-1 and TRBJ2-3): EADIYQTPRYLVIGTGKKITLECSQTMGHDKMYWYQQDPGMELHLIHYSYGVNSTEKGDLSSESTVSRIRTEHFPLTLESARPSHTSQYLCASSAPTGLSTDTQYFGPGTRLTVL.

The CDR3 bases are TGCAGCGCGCAAGGGCAGGGAAATGAAAAACTGTTTTTT. Translation gives CSAQGQGNEKLFF. The gene calls are TRBV29-1 and TRBJ1-4, with TRBD1 as a possible D gene (5 bases). The CDR3 extends over 13 amino acids. The V and J ends lost 7 bases and 5 bases respectively, with 14 bases between them. The germline V gene encodes CDR1 SQVTM and CDR2 ANQGSEA.

The rearrangement joins TRBV18 to TRBJ2-7; D unresolved. The germline gives CDR1 KGHSH, CDR2 LQKENI. The CDR3 has 14 residues. V lost 6 bases, J lost 4 bases, and 16 bases lay in between. The CDR3 protein is CASSWAFVPYEQYF. CDR3 bases: TGTGCCAGCTCCTGGGCGTTTGTCCCATACGAGCAGTACTTC.

This chain joins TRBV6-5 and TRBJ1-1; a weak D match, TRBD1 (6 bases). Germline V gives CDR1 MNHEY, CDR2 SVGAGI. This CDR3 has 15 amino acids. V lost 5 bases, J lost 6 bases, and 19 bases lay in between. The CDR3 reads CASSQKQGVAAEAFF. In DNA form, the CDR3 reads TGTGCCAGCAGTCAGAAACAGGGAGTGGCGGCTGAAGCTTTCTTT.

CDR3 nucleotides: TGTGCCAGCAGCTTAACCTCTAGCGGGGCCTCCGCATCCTACAATGAGCAGTTCTTC. Its translation is CASSLTSSGASASYNEQFF. The V call is TRBV7-3, the J call TRBJ2-1; 9 bases match TRBD2. V shed 0 bases and J 1 base; nucleotides not matched to a gene: 10. Per the germline V gene, CDR1 is SGHTA and CDR2 is FQGTGA. The CDR3 covers 19 residues.

The chain is built from TRBV5-1 and TRBJ2-1; no reliable D call. Germline lookup yields CDR1 SGHRS and CDR2 YFSETQ. The CDR3 loop spans 13 amino acids. The V gene lost 1 base and the J gene lost 10 bases, with 12 bases spanning the gap. The CDR3 sequence is CASSLWSSVEQFF. As DNA, the CDR3 is TGCGCCAGCAGCTTGTGGTCCTCGGTCGAGCAGTTCTTC.

The gene calls are TRBV20-1 and TRBJ1-1; tentatively, D is TRBD1 (6 bases). The CDR3 loop spans 13 amino acids. Trimming took off 3 bases at V and 5 bases at J, with 13 bases between the two ends. Germline V gene data show CDR1 as DFQATT and CDR2 as SNEGSKA (reference sequence). The CDR3 DNA follows: TGCAGTGCTAGTACAGGGATGCGGACTGAAGCTTTCTTT. This gives the protein CSASTGMRTEAFF.

V is TRBV5-1 and J is TRBJ2-1; TRBD2 aligns across 11 bases. This CDR3 has 15 residues. Germline values: CDR1 SGHRS, CDR2 YFSETQ. Trimming removed 7 bases from V and 4 bases from J; junction bases left unmatched: 7. DNA of the CDR3: TGCGCCAGCCTAGAGACTAGCGGGATATACAATGAGCAGTTCTTC. Residues: CASLETSGIYNEQFF.

The V call is TRBV5-1, the J call TRBJ2-5, with 7 bases fitting TRBD1. V dropped 2 bases and J dropped 4; count of bases not matched to a gene: 5. The CDR3 has 14 amino acids. Looked up from germline, CDR1 is SGHRS and CDR2 is YFSETQ. The CDR3 sequence is CASSLATGPETQYF. The CDR3 DNA follows: TGCGCCAGCAGCTTAGCGACAGGGCCAGAGACCCAGTACTTC.

The chain employs TRBV7-2 and TRBJ1-4; TRBD1 is a possible D gene (5 bases). Germline V gives CDR1 SGHTA, CDR2 FQGNSA. With 8 bases removed from V and 7 bases from J, the gap between germline ends came to 14 bases. The CDR3 is 13 amino acids. The CDR3 DNA reads as TGTGCCAGCCGCATCCAGGGTGGTGAAAAACTGTTTTTT. Protein sequence: CASRIQGGEKLFF.

The chain couples TRBV21-1 to TRBJ2-7; TRBD2 is taken as the D call from the table, unchecked against the DNA. TRBV21-1 is marked as a pseudogene. This CDR3 region has 14 residues. CDR3 sequence: CASSLGRESYEQYF. The CDR3 region has the DNA TGTGCCAGCAGTTTAGGGAGGGAGTCCTACGAGCAGTACTTC.

This rearrangement joins TRBV20-1 to TRBJ2-7; D is perhaps TRBD2 (5 bases). The CDR3 length is 11 residues. Looked up from germline, CDR1 is DFQATT and CDR2 is SNEGSKA (reference sequence). With 8 bases removed from V and 3 bases from J, the gap between germline ends came to 11 bases. DNA for the CDR3: TGCAGTACGGGGTTAAACTACGAGCAGTACTTC. Its translation: CSTGLNYEQYF.

The CDR3 bases are TGTGCCAGCCCGATCAGGGGCTCGGGGCAGTACTTC. It is translated as CASPIRGSGQYF. The V call is TRBV21-1, the J call TRBJ2-7; TRBD1 is the table's D call and was not checked against the DNA. TRBV21-1 is reported as a pseudogene. The CDR3 spans 12 residues.